Following are 21 T cell receptor beta chains from one sample sequenced in a study of OX40 agonist ivuxolimab in advanced cancers. TCRdb keeps only in-frame clones here, not all; method: immunoSEQ multiplex PCR. This sample has over 100,000 clones, with around 87% found just once. The input for sequencing was CD4+ or CD8+ T cells sorted from blood, taken in a trial of the OX40 agonist ivuxolimab. Receptor source: an adult with an advanced solid tumor such as melanoma, head and neck, liver or kidney cancer.

The rearrangement uses TRBV18 and TRBJ1-4; D is uncertain. CDR3 length equals 14 residues. Germline V gene sequence: CDR1 KGHSH, CDR2 LQKENI. V was shortened by 6 bases and J by 6 bases, with 14 bases between the two germline ends. The CDR3 region is CASSPGSGDEKLFF. In DNA form, the CDR3 reads TGTGCCAGCTCGCCGGGTAGCGGGGATGAAAAACTGTTTTTT.

The gene calls are TRBV6-5 and TRBJ1-1; 10 bases align to TRBD1. Germline V lookup: CDR1 MNHEY, CDR2 SVGAGI. This CDR3 is 15 amino acids long. V trimming: 0 bases; J trimming: 4 bases; junction bases outside the gene matches: 2. This CDR3 reads CASSYSTGGTTEAFF. The CDR3 DNA reads TGTGCCAGCAGTTACTCGACAGGGGGCACCACTGAAGCTTTCTTT.

This chain's CDR3 is CASSWAGTDTQYF. DNA of the CDR3: TGTGCCAGCAGCTGGGCCGGGACAGATACGCAGTATTTT. The chain is built from TRBV5-6 and TRBJ2-3; D is unresolved. The CDR3 totals 13 residues. V lost 3 bases and J 3 bases, leaving 8 bases between the germline ends. Germline CDR1 reads SGHDT; CDR2 reads YYEEEE.

CDR3 in DNA: TGTGCCAGCAGCCAAGATCAAAGGGGCGAGCAGTACTTC. Its translation: CASSQDQRGEQYF. This chain links TRBV5-6 with TRBJ2-7; D perhaps matches TRBD1 (5 bases). Germline V gene sequence: CDR1 SGHDT, CDR2 YYEEEE. V was clipped by 4 bases and J by 6 bases, with 14 bases between them. The CDR3 totals 13 residues.

The DNA of the CDR3 is TGTGCCAGCAGCTTAAATGCAGGTTCCAATTCACCCCTCCACTTT. Translating it yields CASSLNAGSNSPLHF. The chain employs TRBV7-8 and TRBJ1-6; D is uncertain. There are 15 residues in the CDR3. V dropped 2 bases and J dropped 7 bases, with 12 bases sitting between them. Germline loops: CDR1 SGHVS, CDR2 FQNEAQ.

The CDR3 is CASSPVGGTSYNEQFF. The CDR3 coding sequence is TGTGCCAGCTCACCAGTCGGGGGGACCTCCTACAATGAGCAGTTCTTC. The rearrangement uses TRBV18 and TRBJ2-1, with 7 positions matching TRBD2. Trimming at V came to 2 bases and at J to 0 bases, leaving 4 bases not matched to a gene. This CDR3 has 16 amino acids. Germline CDR1 reads KGHSH; CDR2 reads LQKENI.

V is TRBV19 and J is TRBJ1-1; tentative D call: TRBD1 (6 bases). This CDR3 comprises 15 residues. The V end lost 5 bases, the J end lost 1 base, and 14 bases lay between the germline ends. Germline V CDR1 and CDR2: LNHDA, SQIVND (reference sequence). CDR3 sequence: CASSSGTFSNTEAFF. The DNA for the CDR3 is TGTGCCAGTAGTTCCGGGACATTCTCGAACACTGAAGCTTTCTTT.

The gene calls are TRBV7-9 and TRBJ2-3; D perhaps matches TRBD1 (6 bases). V was clipped by 1 base and J by 4 bases, with 15 bases between them. CDR3 size: 16 residues. Per germline, CDR1 SEHNR and CDR2 FQNEAQ (reference sequence). The CDR3 DNA reads as TGTGCCAGCAGCTTAGGTCGACAGGCATCCGCAGATACGCAGTATTTT. As protein: CASSLGRQASADTQYF.

CDR3 in DNA: TGTGCCATCAGGCGGACAGGGAATCAATTGAACACCGGGGAGCTGTTTTTT. Its translation is CAIRRTGNQLNTGELFF. The chain uses TRBV10-3 and TRBJ2-2; 8 bases are a match to TRBD1. CDR1 and CDR2 from the germline V gene are ENHRY and SYGVKD. The ends lost 6 bases at V and 1 base at J; junction bases unmatched: 10. This CDR3 region has 17 residues.

V is TRBV5-4 and J is TRBJ1-1; D remains unclear. This CDR3 has 11 amino acids. V lost 2 bases and J 6 bases, leaving 5 bases between the germline ends. Germline assignment: CDR1 SGHNT and CDR2 YYREEE (reference sequence). The CDR3 DNA reads TGTGCCAGCAGCTTACTCTCTGAAGCTTTCTTT. Translating it yields CASSLLSEAFF.

This clone is a singleton in its sample. This chain links TRBV7-6 with TRBJ2-5; possibly TRBD2 for D (6 bases). CDR3 length equals 14 residues. Per the germline V gene, CDR1 is SGHVS and CDR2 is FNYEAQ. Trimming cost V 5 bases and J 5 bases, with 15 bases left between them. CDR3 sequence (DNA): TGTGCCAGCAGCCAAGGTGGAGGGAAGGAGACCCAGTACTTC. Its translation: CASSQGGGKETQYF. The full variable domain, its missing parts supplied by reference TRBV7-6 and TRBJ2-5, is GAGVSQSPRYKVTKRGQDVALRCDPISGHVSLYWYRQALGQGPEFLTYFNYEAQQDKSGLPNDRFSAERPEGSISTLTIQRTEQRDSAMYRCASSQGGGKETQYFGPGTRLLVL.

The chain links TRBV28 to TRBJ1-6; 9 nucleotides match TRBD1. The germline V gene encodes CDR1 MDHEN and CDR2 SYDVKM. CDR3 size: 15 residues. The junction had 10 bases not matched to a gene; V was cut back by 6 bases and J by 10 bases. The CDR3 bases are TGTGCCAGCAGCTTCCCCGGGACAGGGCCCTCACCCCTCCACTTT. Protein product: CASSFPGTGPSPLHF.

This chain links TRBV6-1 with TRBJ1-1; TRBD1 might be the D (5 bases). CDR3 length: 13 residues. Germline V gives CDR1 MNHNS, CDR2 SASEGT. Trimming removed 6 bases at V and 1 base at J, with 9 bases between. The DNA of the CDR3 is TGTGCCAGCAGGCCCGGGGGGAACACTGAAGCTTTCTTT. It codes for CASRPGGNTEAFF.

V usage is TRBV7-2 and J usage is TRBJ2-7; D is uncertain. CDR1 is SGHTA and CDR2 is FQGNSA in the germline V gene. This CDR3 has 15 residues. With 3 bases removed from V and 3 bases from J, the gap between germline ends came to 15 bases. CDR3 region: CASSFRARWNYEQYF. For the CDR3, the DNA is TGTGCCAGCAGCTTTCGTGCCAGATGGAACTACGAGCAGTACTTC.

This clone occurred once. The V gene is TRBV2, the J gene TRBJ2-4; 11 nucleotides align to TRBD1. The V and J ends lost 4 bases and 3 bases, in that order; junction bases with no gene match: 5. Per the germline V gene, CDR1 is SNHLY and CDR2 is FYNNEI. The CDR3 extends over 16 amino acids. CDR3 DNA: TGTGCCAGCAGTGGTGGGACAGGGGGTGGCAAAAACATTCAGTACTTC. It yields the protein CASSGGTGGGKNIQYF.

V usage is TRBV2 and J usage is TRBJ2-3, with 15 positions matching TRBD2. V dropped 7 bases and J dropped 6; count of bases not matched to a gene: 29. Germline-derived CDR1 and CDR2 are SNHLY and FYNNEI. The CDR3 totals 23 residues. This CDR3 reads CASTIALVGGLAGGHPRSDTQYF. CDR3 in DNA: TGTGCCAGCACCATAGCTCTCGTTGGGGGACTAGCGGGGGGCCACCCCAGATCGGATACGCAGTATTTT.

The J gene is TRBJ2-7, the V gene TRBV5-8; D unclear. CDR1 is SGHTS, CDR2 YDEGEE, per germline. V was cut by 4 bases and J by 0 bases, with 5 bases left in between. The CDR3 is 12 residues long. CDR3 DNA sequence: TGTGCCAGCAGCCCTCTCTCCTACGAGCAGTACTTC. It codes for CASSPLSYEQYF.

The chain is built from TRBV28 and TRBJ1-4; D is perhaps TRBD1 (5 bases). Germline V gene data show CDR1 as MDHEN and CDR2 as SYDVKM. Trimming took 2 bases from V and 5 from J, leaving 9 bases between them. The CDR3 runs to 14 residues. The CDR3 DNA reads TGTGCCAGCAGTTTACAGGGAGGCAATGAAAAACTGTTTTTT. Amino acids: CASSLQGGNEKLFF.

This chain links TRBV27 with TRBJ2-2; the D gene is possibly TRBD2 (5 bases). The ends were cut back, 8 bases at V and 7 bases at J, with 14 bases in the middle. The CDR3 totals 13 residues. The V gene's germline CDR1 is MNHEY and CDR2 SMNVEV (reference sequence). The CDR3 nucleotides are TGTGCCAGCGGACCGCGGGTAAACGGGGAGCTGTTTTTT. This codes for CASGPRVNGELFF.

The chain employs TRBV5-4 and TRBJ1-2; unclear D gene. Germline CDR1 is SGHNT and CDR2 is YYREEE (reference sequence). CDR3 length: 13 residues. Trimming cost V 2 bases and J 7 bases, with 12 bases left between them. DNA for the CDR3: TGTGCCAGCAGCTTAGGAGCGGAACCTGGCTACACCTTC. Its protein is CASSLGAEPGYTF.

This rearrangement joins TRBV27 to TRBJ1-1; TRBD1 aligns across 7 bases. Germline V lookup: CDR1 MNHEY, CDR2 SMNVEV (reference sequence). CDR3 size: 15 residues. V lost 5 bases and J lost 1; bases outside the gene matches: 7. The CDR3, as DNA: TGTGCCAGCAGTCAGACAGGGTGGGCGAACACTGAAGCTTTCTTT. Translating gives CASSQTGWANTEAFF.